The entry that follows covers one T cell receptor (beta chain) sequence. Its antigen remains unknown. This record belongs to a study of identifying expanded T cells in peripheral blood. Study-wide points: Clone count variance between roughly two-week samples rose with total template count.

The protocol was immunoSEQ multiplex PCR, while the TCRdb copy is restricted to in-frame clones and leaves out a portion. The sample holds about 100,000 clones, over 70% seen once. Germline V CDR1 and CDR2: SGHVS, FNYEAQ. V trimming: 4 bases; J trimming: 4 bases; junction bases outside the gene matches: 9. CDR3 length: 16 amino acids. The sequenced sample was blood. The chain has TRBV7-6 and TRBJ2-2; TRBD1 aligns across 7 bases. This receptor was obtained from a person aged 18 to 70 in good health. CDR3 amino acids: CASSSQGEGITGELFF. The CDR3 region has the DNA TGTGCCAGCAGCTCGCAGGGGGAAGGGATCACCGGGGAGCTGTTTTTT.